Listed here is a single TCR beta chain. These data belong to a study of blood T cell repertoires in COVID-19. Some clones are missing from TCRdb's copy, which holds only in-frame ones; the method was immunoSEQ multiplex PCR. The table has about 280,000 clones, roughly 87% seen once; the top ten hold about 2.2%. With 0 bases removed from V and 5 bases from J, the gap between germline ends came to 13 bases. This CDR3 is 15 amino acids long. Germline assignment: CDR1 MNHEY and CDR2 SVGAGI. The sample taken for sequencing was peripheral blood. The TCR originated in a woman between 50 and 59 years old who had recovered from COVID-19. The chain links TRBV6-5 to TRBJ1-1; D is uncertain. The CDR3 DNA reads as TGTGCCAGCAGTTACTCGAGAACCTTTACTACTGAAGCTTTCTTT. Its translation is CASSYSRTFTTEAFF.